This T cell receptor (beta chain) is drawn from a study of blood T cell repertoires in COVID-19. Clones were sequenced by immunoSEQ multiplex PCR, and TCRdb holds only the in-frame ones, with some missing. The sample carries roughly 120,000 clones, around 80% recorded once. CDR3 length: 12 amino acids. V was trimmed by 10 bases and J by 0 bases, leaving 9 bases between them. Germline CDR1 reads MNHEY; CDR2 reads SVGAGI. Only a few counts were recorded for this clone. Material: peripheral blood. The receptor's source is a man aged 65-85 years with acute or convalescent COVID-19. The rearrangement links TRBV6-5 to TRBJ1-1; D is possibly TRBD1 (6 bases). This chain's CDR3 is CATGQLNTEAFF. The CDR3 nucleotides read TGTGCCACCGGACAGCTGAACACTGAAGCTTTCTTT.